What follows is one T cell receptor (beta chain) and its context. Its antigen is currently unknown. This specimen belongs to a study of CD8 T cells in ankylosing spondylitis. Study results and caveats: Seven to nine highly homologous variants formed a TCR beta motif that appeared characteristic of ankylosing spondylitis blood.

With 2 bases removed from V and 5 bases from J, the gap between germline ends came to 12 bases. There are 14 residues in the CDR3. CDR1 is MNHEY, CDR2 SVGAGI, per germline. TCRdb passed the 5' RACE reads through MiXCR, listing each CDR3 protein once. The sample holds some 240,000 distinct CDR3 sequences, 15% to 20% seen once. Sequenced input: blood, either unsorted or a sorted T cell fraction (not recorded which). The V and J genes are TRBV6-5 and TRBJ2-5, with D perhaps matching TRBD2 (5 bases). This receptor was taken from a male donor with ankylosing spondylitis or in good health (not recorded which). This CDR3 is CASSYQNSAETQYF. CDR3 DNA sequence: TGTGCCAGCAGTTACCAGAATAGCGCGGAGACCCAGTACTTC.